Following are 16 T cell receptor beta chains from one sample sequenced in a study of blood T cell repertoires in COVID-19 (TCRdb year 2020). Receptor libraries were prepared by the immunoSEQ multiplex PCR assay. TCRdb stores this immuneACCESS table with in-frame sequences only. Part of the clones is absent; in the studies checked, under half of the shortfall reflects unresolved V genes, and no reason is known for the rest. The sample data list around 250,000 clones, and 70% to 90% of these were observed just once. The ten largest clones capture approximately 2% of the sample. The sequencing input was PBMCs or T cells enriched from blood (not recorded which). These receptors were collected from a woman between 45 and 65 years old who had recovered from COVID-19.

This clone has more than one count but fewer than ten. The CDR3 sequence: CASNPRSSYNEQFF. The CDR3 DNA reads TGTGCCAGCAACCCTCGGAGCTCCTACAATGAGCAGTTCTTC. The chain carries TRBV28 and TRBJ2-1, with D uncertain. Germline lookup yields CDR1 MDHEN and CDR2 SYDVKM. This CDR3 spans 14 amino acids. Between the trimmed V and J ends, which lost 7 bases and 0 bases, there was a span of 10 bases.

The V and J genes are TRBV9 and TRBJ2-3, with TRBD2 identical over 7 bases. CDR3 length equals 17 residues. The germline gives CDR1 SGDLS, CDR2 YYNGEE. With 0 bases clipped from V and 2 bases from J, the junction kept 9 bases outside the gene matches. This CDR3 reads CASSVASASGYTDTQYF. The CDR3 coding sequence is TGTGCCAGCAGCGTAGCGTCCGCTAGCGGCTACACAGATACGCAGTATTTT.

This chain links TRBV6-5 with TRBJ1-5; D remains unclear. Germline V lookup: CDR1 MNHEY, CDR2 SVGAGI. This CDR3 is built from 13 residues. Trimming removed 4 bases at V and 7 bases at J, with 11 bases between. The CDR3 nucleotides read TGTGCCAGCAGTTCCAGAGACGGGCAGCCCCAGCATTTT. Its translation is CASSSRDGQPQHF.

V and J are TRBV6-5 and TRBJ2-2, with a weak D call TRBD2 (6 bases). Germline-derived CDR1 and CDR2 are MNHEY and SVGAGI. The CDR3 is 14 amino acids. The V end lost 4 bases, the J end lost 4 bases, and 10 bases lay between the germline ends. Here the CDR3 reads CASSSYGGTGELFF. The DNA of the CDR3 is TGTGCCAGCAGTTCGTACGGGGGCACCGGGGAGCTGTTTTTT.

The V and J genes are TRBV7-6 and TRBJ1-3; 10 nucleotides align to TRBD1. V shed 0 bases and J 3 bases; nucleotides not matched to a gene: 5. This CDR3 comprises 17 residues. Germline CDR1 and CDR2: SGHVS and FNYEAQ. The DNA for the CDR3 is TGTGCCAGCAGCTTAGCGACAGGGGGCTCTGTTGGAAACACCATATATTTT. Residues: CASSLATGGSVGNTIYF.

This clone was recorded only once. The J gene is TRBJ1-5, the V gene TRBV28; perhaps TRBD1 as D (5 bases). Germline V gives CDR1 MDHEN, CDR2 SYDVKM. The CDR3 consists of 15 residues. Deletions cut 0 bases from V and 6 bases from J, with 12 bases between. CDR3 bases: TGTGCCAGCAGTTTATGGTTGACGGGGGTTCAGCCCCAGCATTTT. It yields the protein CASSLWLTGVQPQHF.

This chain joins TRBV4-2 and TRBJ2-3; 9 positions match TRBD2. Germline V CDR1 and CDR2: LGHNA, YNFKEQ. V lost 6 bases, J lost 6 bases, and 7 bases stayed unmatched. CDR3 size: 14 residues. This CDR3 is CASRLAGEDDTQYF. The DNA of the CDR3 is TGTGCCAGCAGGTTAGCGGGAGAAGACGATACGCAGTATTTT.

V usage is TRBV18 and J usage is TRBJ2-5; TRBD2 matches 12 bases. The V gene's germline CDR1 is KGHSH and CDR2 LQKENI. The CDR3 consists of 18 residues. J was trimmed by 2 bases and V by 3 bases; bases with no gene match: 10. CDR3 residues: CASSPGTDGLAGQETQYF. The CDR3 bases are TGTGCCAGCTCACCGGGGACAGACGGACTAGCGGGACAAGAGACCCAGTACTTC.

The CDR3 nucleotides are TGTGCCAGCCTCAAGGGGGGGGTTGACAATGAGCAGTTCTTC. This sequence encodes CASLKGGVDNEQFF. V usage is TRBV6-5 and J usage is TRBJ2-1, with a weak D call TRBD2 (7 bases). Trimming removed 8 bases from V and 5 bases from J, with 16 bases in between. Germline V gene sequence: CDR1 MNHEY, CDR2 SVGAGI. CDR3 length equals 14 residues.

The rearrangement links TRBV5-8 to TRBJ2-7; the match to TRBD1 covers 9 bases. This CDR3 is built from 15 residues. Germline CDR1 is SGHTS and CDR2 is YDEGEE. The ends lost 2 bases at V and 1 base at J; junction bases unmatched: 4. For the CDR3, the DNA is TGTGCCAGCAGCTTTGGACAGGGGTCTTCCTACGAGCAGTACTTC. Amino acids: CASSFGQGSSYEQYF.

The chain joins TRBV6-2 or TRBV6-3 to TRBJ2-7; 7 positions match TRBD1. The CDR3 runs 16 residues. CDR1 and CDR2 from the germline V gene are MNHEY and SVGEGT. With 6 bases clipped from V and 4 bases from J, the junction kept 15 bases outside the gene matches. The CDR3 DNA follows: TGTGCCAGCAGCCCTGTACCTACAGGGGTTTTTTACGAGCAGTACTTC. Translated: CASSPVPTGVFYEQYF.

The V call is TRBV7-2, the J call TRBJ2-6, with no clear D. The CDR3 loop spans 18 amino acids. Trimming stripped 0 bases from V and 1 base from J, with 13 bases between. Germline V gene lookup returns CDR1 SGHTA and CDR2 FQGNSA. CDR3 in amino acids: CASSLAQAGSSGANVLTF. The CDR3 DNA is TGTGCCAGCAGCTTAGCGCAAGCAGGCTCTTCTGGGGCCAACGTCCTGACTTTC.

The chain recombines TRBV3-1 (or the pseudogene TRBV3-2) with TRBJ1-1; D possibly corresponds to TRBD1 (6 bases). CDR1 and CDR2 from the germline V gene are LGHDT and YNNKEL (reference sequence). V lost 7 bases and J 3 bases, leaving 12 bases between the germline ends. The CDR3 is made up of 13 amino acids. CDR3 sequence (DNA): TGTGCCAGCACCCTCGGGACACACACTGAAGCTTTCTTT. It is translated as CASTLGTHTEAFF.

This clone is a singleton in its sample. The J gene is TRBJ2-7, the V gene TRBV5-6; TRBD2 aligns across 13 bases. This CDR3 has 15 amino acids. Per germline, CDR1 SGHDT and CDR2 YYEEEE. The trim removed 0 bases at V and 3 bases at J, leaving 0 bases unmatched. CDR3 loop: CASSLGLAGGYEQYF. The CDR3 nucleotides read TGTGCCAGCAGCTTGGGACTAGCGGGAGGCTACGAGCAGTACTTC.

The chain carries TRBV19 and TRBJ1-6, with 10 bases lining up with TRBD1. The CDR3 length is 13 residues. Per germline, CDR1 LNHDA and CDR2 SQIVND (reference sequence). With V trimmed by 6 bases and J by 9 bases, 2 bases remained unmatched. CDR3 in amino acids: CASSDRGLSPLHF. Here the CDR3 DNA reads TGTGCCAGTAGCGACAGGGGGCTTTCACCCCTCCACTTT.

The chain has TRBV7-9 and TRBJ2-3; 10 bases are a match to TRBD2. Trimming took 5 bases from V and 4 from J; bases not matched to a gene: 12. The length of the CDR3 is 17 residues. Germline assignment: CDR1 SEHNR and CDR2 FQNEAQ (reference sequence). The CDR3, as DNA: TGTGCCAGCAGCCCACGGCTAGCGGGAGCTTGGTCAGATACGCAGTATTTT. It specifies CASSPRLAGAWSDTQYF.